The entry below describes one T cell receptor beta chain. Its specificity is unknown. The data are from a study of radiotherapy plus CTLA-4 blockade in lung cancer. Study results and caveats: Following radiotherapy plus ipilimumab, tumor-derived TCR clones expanded in the blood.

Data came from immunoSEQ multiplex PCR; TCRdb stores just in-frame clones and leaves some out. The sample contains about 50,000 clones, 55% to 80% of which appear only once. Germline values: CDR1 SQVTM, CDR2 ANQGSEA. The V segment lost 4 bases and the J segment 2 bases; nucleotides outside the gene matches: 3. The CDR3 loop spans 14 amino acids. The specimen was peripheral blood, collected from a patient treated with radiotherapy plus ipilimumab. The chain has TRBV29-1 and TRBJ2-7, with 12 bases fitting TRBD2. This receptor was obtained from a human donor with non-small cell lung cancer who had a complete response to radiotherapy plus ipilimumab. Here the CDR3 reads CSVATSGGTYEQYF. DNA for the CDR3: TGCAGCGTTGCGACTAGCGGGGGAACCTACGAGCAGTACTTC.